This TCR beta chain was profiled in a study of CD8+CD57+ T cells in acquired aplastic anemia. Study at large: An average of about 11 million reads for CD4+ cells was obtained from healthy donors.

Germline assignment: CDR1 LNHDA and CDR2 SQIVND (reference sequence). The CDR3 totals 15 residues. After removal of 4 bases from V and 6 bases from J, the junction contained 3 bases not matched to a gene. Profiling of TCR beta VDJ combinations and CDR3 sequences used genomic DNA as template. TCRdb fed the reads into MiXCR, producing one record per CDR3 protein. Of some 200,000 distinct CDR3 sequences in the sample, 34% are singletons; the top ten hold more than 0.95%. The sequenced sample was sorted CD4+, CD8+, or CD8+CD57+ T cells (not recorded which) from PBMCs. V and J are TRBV19 and TRBJ2-1, with 13 nucleotides matching TRBD2. The clonotype was recovered from a human donor in good health, serving as a control. The CDR3 DNA is TGTGCCAGTAGTACTGGGACTAGCGGGGTCAATGAGCAGTTCTTC. This gives the protein CASSTGTSGVNEQFF.